The clone carrying this TCR beta chain was seen ten or more times. The source of the sample is a study of T-cell reconstitution after alpha-beta-depleted transplantation in children. Molecular barcoding with unique molecular identifiers was used for the TCRbeta library. TCRdb itself ran the PCR reads through MiXCR, one entry per CDR3 protein. The sample has 490,000 or so distinct CDR3 sequences, roughly an eighth seen once. Per germline, CDR1 KGHDR and CDR2 SFDVKD. V trimming: 4 bases; J trimming: 7 bases; junction bases outside the gene matches: 11. CDR3 length: 16 amino acids. The rearrangement links TRBV24-1 to TRBJ2-1, with TRBD1 identical over 8 bases. The TCR comes from a human donor who donated a stem cell graft to a child with combined immunodeficiency. Specimen: PBMCs from the stem cell graft donor, collected from the stem cell graft. CDR3 nucleotide sequence: TGTGCCACCAGTGAATCCCAGGGGGCCCCTTATAATGAGCAGTTCTTC. Protein sequence: CATSESQGAPYNEQFF.